This entry describes one TCR beta chain. This sample is drawn from a study of T cells after yellow fever vaccination. Template switching by 5'RACE produced TCR cDNA, adding a universal primer site and UMIs. One entry per CDR3 protein results from TCRdb running MiXCR on the 5' RACE reads. The sample contains roughly 300,000 distinct CDR3 sequences, roughly 8.4% of which appear only once. The origin of this receptor is a young man who received the YFV17D yellow fever vaccine. The sample in question was PBMCs, obtained roughly 47 days after the first yellow fever vaccination.

Here the CDR3 reads CASRIGDRGYRGGYTF. CDR3 sequence (DNA): TGTGCCAGCAGGATTGGGGACAGGGGATATCGTGGAGGCTACACCTTC. This chain links TRBV6-4 with TRBJ1-2; 10 nucleotides agree with TRBD1. V dropped 6 bases and J dropped 8; count of bases not matched to a gene: 15. Looked up from germline, CDR1 is MRHNA and CDR2 is SNTAGT. This CDR3 is built from 16 residues.